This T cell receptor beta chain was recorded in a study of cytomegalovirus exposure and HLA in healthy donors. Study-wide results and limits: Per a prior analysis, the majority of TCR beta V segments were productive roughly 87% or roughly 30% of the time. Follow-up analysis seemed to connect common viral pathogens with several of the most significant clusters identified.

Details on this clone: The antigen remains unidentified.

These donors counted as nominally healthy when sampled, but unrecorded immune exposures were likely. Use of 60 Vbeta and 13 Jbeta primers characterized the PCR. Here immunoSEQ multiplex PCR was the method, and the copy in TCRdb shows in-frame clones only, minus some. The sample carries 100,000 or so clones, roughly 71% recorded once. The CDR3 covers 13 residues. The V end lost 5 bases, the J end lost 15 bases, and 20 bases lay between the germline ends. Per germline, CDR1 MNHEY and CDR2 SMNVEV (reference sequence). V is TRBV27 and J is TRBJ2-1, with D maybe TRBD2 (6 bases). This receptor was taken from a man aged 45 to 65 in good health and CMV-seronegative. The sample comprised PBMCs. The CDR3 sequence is CASSPTPGGSPFF. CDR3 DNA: TGTGCCAGCAGTCCAACCCCCGGGGGAAGTCCGTTCTTC.